The clone carrying this TCR beta chain was seen only once. These data originate in a study of T cells after somatic rescue of genetic block. V lost 4 bases to trimming and J lost 6 bases; unmatched junction nucleotides: 11. Looked up from germline, CDR1 is MNHNY and CDR2 is SVGAGI (reference sequence). The CDR3 totals 15 residues. Profiling relied on immunoSEQ multiplex PCR, and the TCRdb table lists in-frame clones only, not all of them. The sample has more than 13,000 clones; roughly 70% are singletons. This receptor was taken from a man younger than 35. The gene calls are TRBV6-6 and TRBJ1-2; 7 nucleotides agree with TRBD1. Sequenced input: peripheral blood mononuclear cells (PBMCs). The CDR3 DNA follows: TGTGCCAGCAGTTCCCCCCCAGGGGGAAGGAATGGCTACACCTTC. Encoded protein: CASSSPPGGRNGYTF.